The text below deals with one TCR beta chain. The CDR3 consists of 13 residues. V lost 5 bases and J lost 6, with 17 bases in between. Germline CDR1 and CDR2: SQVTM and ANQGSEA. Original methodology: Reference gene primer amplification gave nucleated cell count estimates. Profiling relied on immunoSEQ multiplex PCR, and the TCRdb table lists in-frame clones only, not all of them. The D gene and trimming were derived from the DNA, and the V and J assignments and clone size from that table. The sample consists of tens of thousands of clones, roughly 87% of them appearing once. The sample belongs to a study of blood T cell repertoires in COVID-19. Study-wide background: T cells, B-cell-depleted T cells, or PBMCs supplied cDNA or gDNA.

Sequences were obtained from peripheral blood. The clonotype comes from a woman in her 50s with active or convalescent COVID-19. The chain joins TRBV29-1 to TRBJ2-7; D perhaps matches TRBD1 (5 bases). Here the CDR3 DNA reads TGCAGCGTTTTCGCGTCGGCAGGGCTCGAGCAGTACTTC. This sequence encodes CSVFASAGLEQYF.